These 22 T cell receptor beta chains were sequenced from one sample in a study of CD8 T cells in Susac syndrome. Roughly 0.5 to 1 ug RNA was reverse transcribed with random hexamers. TCRdb re-analysed the immunoSEQ multiplex PCR reads in MiXCR, keeping a single row per CDR3 protein. Among 400,000 or so distinct CDR3 sequences listed, more than 80% were seen once. Sequenced sample: CD8+ T cells from PBMCs. Receptors originate from a human donor with multiple sclerosis.

This chain connects TRBV5-1 to TRBJ1-2; D might be TRBD1 (6 bases). CDR1 SGHRS and CDR2 YFSETQ come from the germline V gene. The CDR3 sequence is 15 residues long. Trimming shortened V by 6 bases and J by 4 bases, and 19 bases separated the two germline ends. CDR3 amino acids: CASTKGDLFGYGYTF. DNA for the CDR3: TGCGCCAGCACAAAGGGGGACCTCTTTGGCTATGGCTACACCTTC.

V usage is TRBV5-4 and J usage is TRBJ1-2; TRBD1 matches 9 bases. The germline V gene encodes CDR1 SGHNT and CDR2 YYREEE (reference sequence). V lost 4 bases and J lost 6; bases outside the gene matches: 10. CDR3 length: 15 amino acids. The CDR3 coding sequence is TGTGCCAGCAGCCCCCGGACAGGGGATCCTCATGGCTACACCTTC. This codes for CASSPRTGDPHGYTF.

The chain recombines TRBV27 with TRBJ2-1; D possibly corresponds to TRBD1 (6 bases). The CDR3 is made up of 16 amino acids. CDR1 MNHEY and CDR2 SMNVEV come from the germline V gene (reference sequence). V lost 2 bases and J 9 bases, leaving 20 bases between the germline ends. The CDR3 reads CASSLIPLLRGSEQFF. DNA for the CDR3: TGTGCCAGCAGTTTAATCCCACTGCTCAGGGGAAGTGAGCAGTTCTTC.

V and J are TRBV7-9 and TRBJ2-7, with TRBD1 matching over 9 bases. The ends lost 5 bases at V and 6 bases at J; junction bases unmatched: 8. This CDR3 has 14 residues. In germline, CDR1 is SEHNR, CDR2 FQNEAQ (reference sequence). Written as DNA, the CDR3 is TGTGCCAGCAGCGCCAGACAGGGGGTTGGCGAGCAGTACTTC. Translating gives CASSARQGVGEQYF.

This sequence joins TRBV27 and TRBJ1-5; D not resolved. Germline assignment: CDR1 MNHEY and CDR2 SMNVEV (reference sequence). The CDR3 is 15 amino acids. Trimming stripped 6 bases from V and 3 bases from J, with 15 bases between. For the CDR3, the DNA is TGTGCCAGCAGCTGGGGAGCAGGTTACAATCAGCCCCAGCATTTT. Translated, it gives CASSWGAGYNQPQHF.

V is TRBV25-1 and J is TRBJ1-6; D perhaps matches TRBD1 (6 bases). V shed 6 bases and J shed 6 bases, with 12 bases lying between them. CDR3 size: 14 residues. Germline CDR1 and CDR2: MGHDK and SYGVNS. The CDR3 loop reads CASRTDSINSPLHF. The DNA of the CDR3 is TGTGCCAGCAGGACGGACAGCATTAATTCACCCCTCCACTTT.

The J gene is TRBJ2-1, the V gene TRBV2; weak D call: TRBD1 (6 bases). V gave up 4 bases and J gave up 0 bases, with 10 bases separating them. Per germline, CDR1 SNHLY and CDR2 FYNNEI. The CDR3 has 15 residues. Here the CDR3 reads CASSVKGGSYNEQFF. DNA of the CDR3: TGTGCCAGCAGTGTAAAAGGGGGCTCCTACAATGAGCAGTTCTTC. Full variable domain (outside the CDR3, taken from reference TRBV2 and TRBJ2-1): EPEVTQTPSHQVTQMGQEVILRCVPISNHLYFYWYRQILGQKVEFLVSFYNNEISEKSEIFDDQFSVERPDGSNFTLKIRSTKLEDSAMYFCASSVKGGSYNEQFFGPGTRLTVL.

The rearrangement uses TRBV25-1 and TRBJ2-1; D uncertain. Trimming stripped 3 bases from V and 9 bases from J, with 9 bases between. This CDR3 spans 12 amino acids. Germline CDR1 MGHDK, CDR2 SYGVNS. Here the CDR3 reads CASSDIGGEQFF. The CDR3 DNA sequence: TGTGCCAGCAGTGATATCGGTGGTGAGCAGTTCTTC.

This sequence joins TRBV2 and TRBJ1-4, with a possible D match to TRBD1 (6 bases). CDR3 length equals 14 residues. Germline lookup yields CDR1 SNHLY and CDR2 FYNNEI. Deletions cut 7 bases from V and 7 bases from J, with 16 bases between. The chain's CDR3 is CASMNPQGVEKLFF. The CDR3, as DNA: TGTGCCAGCATGAACCCACAGGGTGTTGAAAAACTGTTTTTT.

The chain employs TRBV30 and TRBJ2-2; no firm D call. Trimming shortened V by 7 bases and J by 6 bases, and 9 bases separated the two germline ends. CDR1 and CDR2 from the germline V gene are GTSNPN and SVGIG (reference sequence). This CDR3 has 11 amino acids. This CDR3 is CASPIAGELFF. CDR3 DNA: TGTGCCTCTCCTATTGCCGGGGAGCTGTTTTTT.

J is TRBJ1-2 and V is TRBV7-9; D not resolved. Germline V CDR1 and CDR2: SEHNR, FQNEAQ (reference sequence). The V gene lost 0 bases and the J gene lost 8 bases, with 10 bases spanning the gap. This CDR3 contains 13 residues. CDR3 amino acids: CASSLALSQGYTF. In DNA, the CDR3 is TGTGCCAGCAGCTTAGCGCTCTCTCAAGGCTACACCTTC.

With regard to this clonotype: The junction shows a germline mismatch at one end, possibly a read error. The chain uses TRBV28 and TRBJ2-1; possible D gene TRBD2, 5 bases. CDR3 length: 16 amino acids. Germline V gene data show CDR1 as MDHEN and CDR2 as SYDVKM. The CDR3 loop reads CASSLERKSSYNEKFF. CDR3 DNA: TGTGCCAGCAGTTTAGAGCGGAAAAGCTCCTACAATGAGAAGTTCTTC.

The V and J genes are TRBV10-2 and TRBJ2-7, with 9 bases matching TRBD1. The V and J ends lost 4 bases and 3 bases, in that order; junction bases with no gene match: 10. Germline V CDR1 and CDR2: WSHSY, SAAADI. The CDR3 runs 16 residues. The DNA for the CDR3 is TGCGCCAGCAGTGTGATGTCGGGACAGGGTAGCTACGAGCAGTACTTC. It translates to CASSVMSGQGSYEQYF.

The chain uses TRBV27 and TRBJ2-7; D possibly corresponds to TRBD1 (5 bases). CDR3 length equals 15 residues. Trimming pared 3 bases from V and 7 bases from J, leaving 19 bases between. The germline gives CDR1 MNHEY, CDR2 SMNVEV (reference sequence). The CDR3 reads CASSFPGKGIWEQYF. The CDR3 nucleotides are TGTGCCAGCAGTTTTCCAGGGAAGGGGATATGGGAGCAGTACTTC.

The chain has TRBV5-1 and TRBJ1-2; tentative D call: TRBD1 (5 bases). The ends were cut back, 0 bases at V and 8 bases at J, with 14 bases in the middle. CDR1 SGHRS and CDR2 YFSETQ come from the germline V gene. CDR3 size: 14 residues. The CDR3 coding sequence is TGCGCCAGCAGCTTGGCCGCAGGGAACGACGGCTACACCTTC. It encodes CASSLAAGNDGYTF.

This chain uses TRBV6-5 with TRBJ1-2; D not certain. Germline values: CDR1 MNHEY, CDR2 SVGAGI. Between the trimmed V and J ends, which lost 0 bases and 2 bases, there was a span of 16 bases. The CDR3 length is 17 residues. The CDR3 loop reads CASSYSRSGVFNYGYTF. CDR3 bases: TGTGCCAGCAGTTACTCGAGGTCAGGAGTATTCAACTATGGCTACACCTTC.

This clonotype was observed once. The chain links TRBV24-1 to TRBJ2-2; D gene ambiguous. Germline CDR1 reads KGHDR; CDR2 reads SFDVKD. The CDR3 is 14 residues long. V dropped 0 bases and J dropped 6 bases, with 7 bases sitting between them. CDR3 region: CATSDLTGSGELFF. The CDR3 bases are TGTGCCACCAGTGATTTGACGGGTTCCGGGGAGCTGTTTTTT.

This clonotype was counted only a few times. This chain joins TRBV19 and TRBJ2-1; D not certain. V lost 0 bases and J 7 bases, leaving 10 bases between the germline ends. CDR1 and CDR2 from the germline V gene are LNHDA and SQIVND (reference sequence). CDR3 length: 14 residues. The CDR3 here is CASSIDGQRNEQFF. DNA for the CDR3: TGTGCCAGTAGTATAGATGGGCAGAGGAATGAGCAGTTCTTC.

This rearrangement joins TRBV19 to TRBJ1-5; D possibly corresponds to TRBD1 (5 bases). Trimming left V 5 bases short and J 2 bases short, with 10 bases between. Germline V gene sequence: CDR1 LNHDA, CDR2 SQIVND (reference sequence). This CDR3 comprises 14 residues. This CDR3 is CASSWGEGNQPQHF. As DNA, the CDR3 is TGTGCCAGTAGTTGGGGCGAAGGCAATCAGCCCCAGCATTTT.

The gene calls are TRBV2 and TRBJ2-2; 10 bases fit TRBD1. J gave up 2 bases and V 8 bases, and 11 bases lay outside the gene matches. CDR1 and CDR2 (germline): SNHLY, FYNNEI. The CDR3 length is 17 residues. Here the CDR3 DNA reads TGTGCCAGCGCCCACTCCCGGGACAGGGGTAACACCGGGGAGCTGTTTTTT. Protein product: CASAHSRDRGNTGELFF.

CDR3 protein: CASSRGDSYYNEQFF. The CDR3 DNA sequence: TGCGCCAGCAGCCGAGGGGACAGTTACTACAATGAGCAGTTCTTC. The chain employs TRBV5-1 and TRBJ2-1; TRBD1 agrees at 7 bases. The CDR3 is made up of 15 amino acids. Germline V CDR1 and CDR2: SGHRS, YFSETQ. V was clipped by 4 bases and J by 3 bases; unmatched bases: 7.

This clonotype showed up just a few times. The chain is built from TRBV6-1 and TRBJ2-7; TRBD2 matches at 9 bases. Germline loops: CDR1 MNHNS, CDR2 SASEGT. The CDR3 has 13 amino acids. J was trimmed by 3 bases and V by 10 bases; bases with no gene match: 7. CDR3 region: CATQRGESYEQYF. DNA of the CDR3: TGTGCCACACAGCGGGGGGAGAGCTACGAGCAGTACTTC.